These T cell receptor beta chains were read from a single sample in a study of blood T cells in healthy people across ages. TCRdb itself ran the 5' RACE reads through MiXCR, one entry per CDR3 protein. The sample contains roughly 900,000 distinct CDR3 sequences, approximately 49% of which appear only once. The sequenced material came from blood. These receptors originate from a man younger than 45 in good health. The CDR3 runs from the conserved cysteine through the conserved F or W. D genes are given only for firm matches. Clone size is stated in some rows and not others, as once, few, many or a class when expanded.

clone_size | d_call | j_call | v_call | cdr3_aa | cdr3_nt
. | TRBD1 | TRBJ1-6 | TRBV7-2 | CASSGRARGLGSPLHF | TGTGCCAGCAGTGGTCGGGCCAGGGGGCTAGGTTCACCCCTCCACTTT
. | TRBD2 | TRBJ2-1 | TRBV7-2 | CASSPGTSGREQFF | TGTGCCAGCAGCCCAGGGACTAGCGGACGGGAGCAGTTCTTC
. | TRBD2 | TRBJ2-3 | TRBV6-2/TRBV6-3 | CASSLRLAADTQYF | TGTGCCAGCAGTCTCCGACTAGCAGCAGATACGCAGTATTTT
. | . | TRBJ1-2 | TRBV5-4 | CASSLDANYDYTF | TGTGCCAGCAGCTTGGATGCTAACTATGACTACACCTTC
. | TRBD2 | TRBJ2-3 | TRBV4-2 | CATSTTLAGRDTQYF | TGTGCCACTTCGACCACACTAGCGGGGCGAGATACGCAGTATTTT
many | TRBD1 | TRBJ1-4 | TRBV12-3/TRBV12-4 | CASLQGWSEKLFF | TGTGCCAGTCTACAGGGGTGGAGTGAAAAACTGTTTTTT
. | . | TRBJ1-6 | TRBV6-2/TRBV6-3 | CASSSSPDRINSPLHF | TGTGCCAGCAGTTCTTCCCCCGACAGAATAAATTCACCCCTCCACTTT
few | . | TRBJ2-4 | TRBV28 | CASSPVEARERNIQYF | TGTGCCAGCAGTCCCGTGGAGGCCAGGGAGAGGAACATTCAGTACTTC
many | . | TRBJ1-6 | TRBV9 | CASSVGPTGSSSPLHF | TGTGCCAGCAGCGTAGGTCCTACAGGGAGTAGTTCACCCCTCCACTTT
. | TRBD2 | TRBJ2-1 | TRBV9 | CASSALAGGPYNEQFF | TGTGCCAGCAGCGCTCTAGCGGGGGGGCCGTACAATGAGCAGTTCTTC
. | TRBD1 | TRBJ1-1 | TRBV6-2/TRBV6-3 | CASSYRGQGTEAFF | TGTGCCAGCAGCTACAGGGGGCAGGGCACTGAAGCTTTCTTT
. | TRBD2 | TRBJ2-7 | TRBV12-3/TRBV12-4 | CASSLADLGLAGKFNEQYF | TGTGCCAGCAGTTTGGCCGACTTAGGACTAGCGGGAAAGTTCAATGAGCAGTACTTC
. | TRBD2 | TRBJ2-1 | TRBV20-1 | CSAQRAGTSGPNEQFF | TGCAGTGCGCAAAGGGCCGGGACTAGCGGCCCAAATGAGCAGTTCTTC
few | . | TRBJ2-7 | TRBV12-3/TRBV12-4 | CASSSTNYEQYF | TGTGCCAGCAGCTCCACAAACTACGAGCAGTACTTC
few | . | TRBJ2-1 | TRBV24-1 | CATSDFGANNEQFF | TGTGCCACCAGTGATTTCGGGGCTAACAATGAGCAGTTCTTC
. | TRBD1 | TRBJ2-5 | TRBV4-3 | CASSLGQGASETQYF | TGCGCCAGCAGCCTCGGACAGGGGGCTTCGGAGACCCAGTACTTC
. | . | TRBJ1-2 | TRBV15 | CATSRDLQPNYGYTF | TGTGCCACCAGCAGAGATCTACAGCCTAACTATGGCTACACCTTC
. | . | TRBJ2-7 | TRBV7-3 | CASVSAGQRNYEQYF | TGTGCCAGCGTCTCGGCGGGACAGCGAAACTACGAGCAGTACTTC
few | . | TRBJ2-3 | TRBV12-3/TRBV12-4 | CASLQGLGTDTQYF | TGTGCCAGTCTCCAGGGTTTGGGCACAGATACGCAGTATTTT
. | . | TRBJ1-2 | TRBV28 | CASSLGDWSNYGYTF | TGTGCCAGCAGTTTAGGGGACTGGAGTAACTATGGCTACACCTTC
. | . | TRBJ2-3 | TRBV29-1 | CSVISSGDRTDTQYF | TGCAGCGTGATTTCCTCGGGGGACCGCACAGATACGCAGTATTTT
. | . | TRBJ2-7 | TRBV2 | CASSVKSIKERGQSPQEAQYF | TGTGCCAGCAGCGTAAAAAGTATCAAGGAGCGGGGACAGTCCCCACAAGAGGCCCAGTACTTC
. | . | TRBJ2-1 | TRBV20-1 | CSATTGTSPYYYNEQFF | TGCAGTGCCACTACGGGAACTAGCCCTTACTACTACAATGAGCAGTTCTTC
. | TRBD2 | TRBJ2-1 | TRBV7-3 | CASSYGTSGVDEQFF | TGTGCCAGCAGCTACGGGACTAGCGGGGTCGATGAGCAGTTCTTC
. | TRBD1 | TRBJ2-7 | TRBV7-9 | CASRDRGLYEQYF | TGTGCCAGCCGGGACAGGGGGCTCTACGAGCAGTACTTC
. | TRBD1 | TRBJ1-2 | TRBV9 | CASSVGQGRYGYTF | TGTGCCAGCAGCGTCGGACAGGGTCGCTATGGCTACACCTTC
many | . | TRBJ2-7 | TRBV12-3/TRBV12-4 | CASSSQGIDYEQYF | TGTGCCAGCAGTTCGCAGGGGATAGACTACGAGCAGTACTTC
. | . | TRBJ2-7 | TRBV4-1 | CASSQEARNRYEQYF | TGCGCCAGCAGCCAAGAGGCGAGGAACCGCTACGAGCAGTACTTC
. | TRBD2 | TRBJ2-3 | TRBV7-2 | CASRGSGGSVDTQYF | TGTGCCAGCAGGGGTAGCGGGGGGTCCGTAGATACGCAGTATTTT
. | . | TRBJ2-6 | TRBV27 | CASSKDGTSGANVLTF | TGTGCCAGCAGCAAAGACGGGACCTCTGGGGCCAACGTCCTGACTTTC
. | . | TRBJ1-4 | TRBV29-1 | CSVEAGDHNEKLFF | TGCAGCGTTGAAGCGGGGGATCATAATGAAAAACTGTTTTTT
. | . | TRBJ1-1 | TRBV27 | CASSRVGGQNTEAFF | TGTGCCAGCAGTAGGGTTGGGGGGCAGAACACTGAAGCTTTCTTT